Below, 2 T cell receptor beta chains from the same sample are listed, as sequenced in a study of blood T cell repertoires in COVID-19. Produced via immunoSEQ multiplex PCR; TCRdb's table is partial and in-frame only. Of 50,000 to 65,000 clones detected, 65% to 90% appear once; the ten largest clones hold 1.2%. Sequenced input: peripheral blood. The source is a man aged 35-49 years with acute or convalescent COVID-19.

This rearrangement joins TRBV24-1 to TRBJ2-3, with TRBD1 identical over 8 bases. The CDR3 consists of 15 residues. CDR1 is KGHDR, CDR2 SFDVKD, per germline. Trimming at V came to 2 bases and at J to 6 bases, leaving 6 bases not matched to a gene. The CDR3 protein is CATSDSGGIEDTQYF. CDR3 bases: TGTGCCACCAGTGATTCAGGGGGCATTGAGGATACGCAGTATTTT.

This clone occurred once. The chain carries TRBV19 and TRBJ2-2, with unresolved D. V was trimmed by 3 bases and J by 0 bases, leaving 14 bases between them. CDR1 is LNHDA, CDR2 SQIVND, per germline (reference sequence). This CDR3 spans 17 amino acids. The chain's CDR3 is CASSIQASWTNTGELFF. CDR3 DNA: TGTGCCAGTAGTATTCAGGCCTCATGGACGAACACCGGGGAGCTGTTTTTT.